This entry is about one T cell receptor (beta chain). The antigen remains undetermined. The sample belongs to a study of OX40 agonist ivuxolimab in advanced cancers. Study conclusions and caveats: Both blood CD4+ and CD8+ T cells showed clonal growth by week 6 at 0.1 to 3.0 mg/kg.

Profiled with immunoSEQ multiplex PCR; TCRdb holds only in-frame clones, not every one. The sample carries 71,000 or so clones, 75% to 85% recorded once. The TCR was taken from an adult with an advanced solid tumor such as melanoma, head and neck, liver or kidney cancer. This specimen consisted of CD4+ or CD8+ T cells sorted from blood, obtained in a trial of the OX40 agonist ivuxolimab.

Here the CDR3 reads CASTTLRGADTQYF. Here the CDR3 DNA reads TGCGCCAGCACTACCCTCCGAGGGGCAGATACGCAGTATTTT. The gene calls are TRBV5-1 and TRBJ2-3; D might be TRBD1 or TRBD2, each matching 5 bases. The CDR3 sequence is 14 residues long. Between the trimmed V and J ends, which lost 6 bases and 4 bases, there was a span of 15 bases. Germline V lookup: CDR1 SGHRS, CDR2 YFSETQ. Together with reference TRBV5-1 and TRBJ2-3, the CDR3 gives the full variable domain: KAGVTQTPRYLIKTRGQQVTLSCSPISGHRSVSWYQQTPGQGLQFLFEYFSETQRNKGNFPGRFSGRQFSNSRSEMNVSTLELGDSALYLCASTTLRGADTQYFGPGTRLTVL.